Detailed here is one TCR beta chain. Authors' analysis steps: The authors estimated nucleated cell counts from reference gene primer amplification. Repertoires were generated with immunoSEQ multiplex PCR, while TCRdb's copy carries only in-frame clones and drops some. V and J calls and clone size are those listed in that table; D and trimming were worked out from the DNA. The sample shows under 200,000 clones, approximately 86% of them seen only once. V gave up 6 bases and J gave up 4 bases; unmatched junction bases: 8. The germline gives CDR1 MDHEN, CDR2 SYDVKM. The length of the CDR3 is 14 residues. These data come from a study of blood T cell repertoires in COVID-19. Background on the study: Acute and convalescent COVID-19 specimens originated in the United States, Italy and Spain.

Patients at the Seattle site were enrolled during active infection and followed longitudinally. The chain uses TRBV28 and TRBJ1-1; 7 bases agree with TRBD1. This TCR derives from a man aged 55 to 70 with COVID-19, enrolled during active disease. The sample comprised peripheral blood. CDR3 nucleotide sequence: TGTGCCAGCAGACCGGGACAGCCGGTCACTGAAGCTTTCTTT. Its translation is CASRPGQPVTEAFF.